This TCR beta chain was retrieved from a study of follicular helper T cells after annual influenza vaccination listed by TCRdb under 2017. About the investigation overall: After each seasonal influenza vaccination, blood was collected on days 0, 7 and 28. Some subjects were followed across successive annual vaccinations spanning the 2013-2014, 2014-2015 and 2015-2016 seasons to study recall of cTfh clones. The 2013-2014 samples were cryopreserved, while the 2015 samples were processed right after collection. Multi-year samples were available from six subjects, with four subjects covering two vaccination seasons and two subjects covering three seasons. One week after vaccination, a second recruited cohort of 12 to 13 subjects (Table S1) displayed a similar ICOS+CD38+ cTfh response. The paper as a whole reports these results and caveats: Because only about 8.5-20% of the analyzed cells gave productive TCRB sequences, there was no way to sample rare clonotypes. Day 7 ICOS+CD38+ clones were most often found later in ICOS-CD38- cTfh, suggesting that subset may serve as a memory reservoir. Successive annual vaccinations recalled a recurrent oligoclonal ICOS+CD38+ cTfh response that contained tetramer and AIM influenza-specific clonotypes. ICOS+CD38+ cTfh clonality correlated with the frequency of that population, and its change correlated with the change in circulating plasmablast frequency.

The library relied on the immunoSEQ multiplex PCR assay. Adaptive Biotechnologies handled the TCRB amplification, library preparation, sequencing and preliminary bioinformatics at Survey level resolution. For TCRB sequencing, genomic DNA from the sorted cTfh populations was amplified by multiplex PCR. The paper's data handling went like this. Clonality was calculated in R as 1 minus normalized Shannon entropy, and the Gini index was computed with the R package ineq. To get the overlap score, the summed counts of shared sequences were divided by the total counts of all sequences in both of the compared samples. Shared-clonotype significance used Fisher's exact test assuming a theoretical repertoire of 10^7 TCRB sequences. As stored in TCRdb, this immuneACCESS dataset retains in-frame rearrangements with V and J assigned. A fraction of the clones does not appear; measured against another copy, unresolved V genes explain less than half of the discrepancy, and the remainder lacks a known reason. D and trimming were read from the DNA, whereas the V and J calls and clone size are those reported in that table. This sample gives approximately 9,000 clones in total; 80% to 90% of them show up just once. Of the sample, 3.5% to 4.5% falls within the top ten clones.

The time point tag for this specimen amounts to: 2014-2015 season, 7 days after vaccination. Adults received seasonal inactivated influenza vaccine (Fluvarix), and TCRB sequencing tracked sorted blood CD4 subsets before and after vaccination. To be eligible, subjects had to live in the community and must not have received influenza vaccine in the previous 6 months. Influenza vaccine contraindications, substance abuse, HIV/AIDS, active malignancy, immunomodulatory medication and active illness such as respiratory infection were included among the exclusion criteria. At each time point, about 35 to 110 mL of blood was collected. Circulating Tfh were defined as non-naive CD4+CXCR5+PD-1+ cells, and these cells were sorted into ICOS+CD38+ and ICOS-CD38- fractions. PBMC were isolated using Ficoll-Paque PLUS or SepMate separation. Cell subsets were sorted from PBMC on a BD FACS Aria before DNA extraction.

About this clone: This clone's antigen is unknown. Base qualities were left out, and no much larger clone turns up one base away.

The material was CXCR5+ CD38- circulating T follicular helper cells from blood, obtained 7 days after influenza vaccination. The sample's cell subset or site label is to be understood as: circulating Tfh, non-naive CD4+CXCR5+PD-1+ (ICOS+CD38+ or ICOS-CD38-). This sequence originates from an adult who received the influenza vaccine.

The CDR3 region has the sequence CASSLRRGSVHITQYF. At the DNA level, the sequence is TGTGCCAGCAGTTTACGTCGGGGAAGCGTTCATATTACGCAGTATTTT. The rearranged chain carries TRBV28 and TRBJ2-3; the D region possibly corresponds to TRBD2 (5 bases align). Trimming at the junction amounts to 2 bases on V and 8 bases on J, and the germline ends lie 20 bases apart. Reading the germline V gene gives CDR1 MDHEN and CDR2 SYDVKM. Including the terminal cysteine and phenylalanine, the CDR3 comprises 16 residues. This entry keeps only the CDR3 DNA: 48 bases, framed from base 1. Full variable domain (CDR3 extended with the reference TRBV28 and TRBJ2-3 proteins): DVKVTQSSRYLVKRTGEKVFLECVQDMDHENMFWYRQDPGLGLRLIYFSYDVKMKEKGDIPEGYSVSREKKERFSLILESASTNQTSMYLCASSLRRGSVHITQYFGPGTRLTVL.